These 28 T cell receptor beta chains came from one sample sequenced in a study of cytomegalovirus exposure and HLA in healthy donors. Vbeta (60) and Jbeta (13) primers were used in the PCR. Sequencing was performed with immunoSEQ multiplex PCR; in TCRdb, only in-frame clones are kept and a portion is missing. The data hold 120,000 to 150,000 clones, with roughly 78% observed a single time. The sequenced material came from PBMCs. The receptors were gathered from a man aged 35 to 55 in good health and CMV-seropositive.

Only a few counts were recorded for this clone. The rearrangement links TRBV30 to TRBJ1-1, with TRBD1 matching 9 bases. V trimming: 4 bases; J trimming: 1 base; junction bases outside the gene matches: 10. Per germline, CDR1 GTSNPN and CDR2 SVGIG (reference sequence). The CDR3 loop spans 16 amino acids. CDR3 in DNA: TGTGCCTGGATTGTCGGGACAGGGACTGGGAACACTGAAGCTTTCTTT. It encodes CAWIVGTGTGNTEAFF.

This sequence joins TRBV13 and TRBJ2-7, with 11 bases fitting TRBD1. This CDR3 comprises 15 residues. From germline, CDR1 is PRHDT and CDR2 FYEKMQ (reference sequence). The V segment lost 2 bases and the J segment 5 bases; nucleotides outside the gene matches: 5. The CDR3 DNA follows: TGTGCCAGCAGCTTAAAGGGACAGGGGGAACACGAGCAGTACTTC. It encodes CASSLKGQGEHEQYF.

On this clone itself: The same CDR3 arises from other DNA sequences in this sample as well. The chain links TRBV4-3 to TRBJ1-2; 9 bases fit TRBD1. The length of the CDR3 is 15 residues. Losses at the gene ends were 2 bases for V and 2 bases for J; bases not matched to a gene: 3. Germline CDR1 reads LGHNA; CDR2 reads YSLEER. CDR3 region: CASSQLQGANYGYTF. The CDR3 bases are TGCGCCAGCAGCCAATTACAGGGGGCCAACTATGGCTACACCTTC.

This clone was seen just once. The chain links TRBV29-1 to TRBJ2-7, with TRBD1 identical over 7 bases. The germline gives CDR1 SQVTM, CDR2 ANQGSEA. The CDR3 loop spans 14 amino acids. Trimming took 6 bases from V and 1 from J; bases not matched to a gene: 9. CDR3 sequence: CSVGSDRDSYEQYF. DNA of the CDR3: TGCAGCGTGGGATCTGACAGGGATTCCTACGAGCAGTACTTC.

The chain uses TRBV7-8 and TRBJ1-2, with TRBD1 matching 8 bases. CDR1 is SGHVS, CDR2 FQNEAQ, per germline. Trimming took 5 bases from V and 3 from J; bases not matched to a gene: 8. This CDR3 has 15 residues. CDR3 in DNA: TGTGCCAGCAGCAGGACAGGGAACCTCGACTATGGCTACACCTTC. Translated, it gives CASSRTGNLDYGYTF.

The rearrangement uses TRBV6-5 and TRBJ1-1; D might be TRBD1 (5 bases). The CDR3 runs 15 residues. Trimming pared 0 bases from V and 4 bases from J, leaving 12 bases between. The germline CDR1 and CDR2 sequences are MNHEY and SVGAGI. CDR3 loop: CASSYSIGASTEAFF. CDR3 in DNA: TGTGCCAGCAGTTACTCGATAGGGGCGAGCACTGAAGCTTTCTTT.

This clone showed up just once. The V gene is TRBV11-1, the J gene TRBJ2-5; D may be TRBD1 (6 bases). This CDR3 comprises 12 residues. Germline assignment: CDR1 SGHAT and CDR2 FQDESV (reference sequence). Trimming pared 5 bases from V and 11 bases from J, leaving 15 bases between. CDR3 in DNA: TGTGCCAGCAGCCCGGGACATTACGGGCAGTACTTC. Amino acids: CASSPGHYGQYF.

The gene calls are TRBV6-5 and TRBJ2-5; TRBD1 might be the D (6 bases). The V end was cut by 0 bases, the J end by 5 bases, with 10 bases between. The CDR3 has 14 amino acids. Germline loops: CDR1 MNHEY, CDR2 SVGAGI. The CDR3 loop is CASSYSFTGETQYF. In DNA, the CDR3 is TGTGCCAGCAGTTACTCATTTACAGGGGAGACCCAGTACTTC.

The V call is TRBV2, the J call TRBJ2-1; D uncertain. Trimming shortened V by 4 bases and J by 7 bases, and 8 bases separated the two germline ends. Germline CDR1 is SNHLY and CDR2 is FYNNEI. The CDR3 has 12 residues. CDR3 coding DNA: TGTGCCAGCAGTGTAAGAGGAAATGAGCAGTTCTTC. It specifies CASSVRGNEQFF. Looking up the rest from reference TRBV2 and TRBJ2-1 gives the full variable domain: EPEVTQTPSHQVTQMGQEVILRCVPISNHLYFYWYRQILGQKVEFLVSFYNNEISEKSEIFDDQFSVERPDGSNFTLKIRSTKLEDSAMYFCASSVRGNEQFFGPGTRLTVL.

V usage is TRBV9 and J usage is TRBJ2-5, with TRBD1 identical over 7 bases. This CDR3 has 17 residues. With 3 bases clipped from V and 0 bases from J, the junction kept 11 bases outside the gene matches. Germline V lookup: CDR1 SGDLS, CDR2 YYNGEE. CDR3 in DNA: TGTGCCAGCAGCGCACAGCCGGGACAGACGGACCAAGAGACCCAGTACTTC. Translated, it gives CASSAQPGQTDQETQYF.

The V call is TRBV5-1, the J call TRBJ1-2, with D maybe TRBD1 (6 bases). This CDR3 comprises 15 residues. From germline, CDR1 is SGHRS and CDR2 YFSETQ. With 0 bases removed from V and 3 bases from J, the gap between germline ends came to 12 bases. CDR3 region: CASSLAADSHYGYTF. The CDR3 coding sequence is TGCGCCAGCAGCTTGGCCGCGGACAGCCACTATGGCTACACCTTC.

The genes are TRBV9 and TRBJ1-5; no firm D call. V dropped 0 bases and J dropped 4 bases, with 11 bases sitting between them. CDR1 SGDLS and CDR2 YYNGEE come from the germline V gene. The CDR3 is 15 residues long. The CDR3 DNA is TGTGCCAGCAGCGTAGACCAGTCCCGAAATCAGCCCCAGCATTTT. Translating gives CASSVDQSRNQPQHF. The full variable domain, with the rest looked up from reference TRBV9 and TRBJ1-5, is DSGVTQTPKHLITATGQRVTLRCSPRSGDLSVYWYQQSLDQGLQFLIQYYNGEERAKGNILERFSAQQFPDLHSELNLSSLELGDSALYFCASSVDQSRNQPQHFGDGTRLSIL.

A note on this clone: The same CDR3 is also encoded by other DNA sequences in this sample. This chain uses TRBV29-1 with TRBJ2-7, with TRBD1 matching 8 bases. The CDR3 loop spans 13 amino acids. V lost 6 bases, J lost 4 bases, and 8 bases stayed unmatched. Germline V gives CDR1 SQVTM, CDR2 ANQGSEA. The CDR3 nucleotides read TGCAGCGTCGAAAGGACAGGGTCTTACGAGCAGTACTTC. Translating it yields CSVERTGSYEQYF.

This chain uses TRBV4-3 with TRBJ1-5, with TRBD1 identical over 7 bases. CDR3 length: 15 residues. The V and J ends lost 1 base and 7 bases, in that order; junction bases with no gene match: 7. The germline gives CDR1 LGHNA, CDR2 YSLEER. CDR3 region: CASSQARQGRQPQHF. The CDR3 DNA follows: TGCGCCAGCAGCCAAGCACGACAGGGTAGGCAGCCCCAGCATTTT.

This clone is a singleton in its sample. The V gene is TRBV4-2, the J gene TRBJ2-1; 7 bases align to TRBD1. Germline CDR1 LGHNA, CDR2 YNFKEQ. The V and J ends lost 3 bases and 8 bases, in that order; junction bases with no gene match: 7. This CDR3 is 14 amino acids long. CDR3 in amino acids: CASSHDRARHEQFF. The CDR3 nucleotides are TGTGCCAGCAGCCATGACAGGGCCCGACATGAGCAGTTCTTC.

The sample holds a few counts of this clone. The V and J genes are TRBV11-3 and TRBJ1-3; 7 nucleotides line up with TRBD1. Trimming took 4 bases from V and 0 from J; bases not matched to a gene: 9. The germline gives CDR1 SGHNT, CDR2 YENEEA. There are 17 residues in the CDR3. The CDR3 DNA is TGTGCCAGCAGCTCCAGGGGACAGCCCGACTCTGGAAACACCATATATTTT. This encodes CASSSRGQPDSGNTIYF.

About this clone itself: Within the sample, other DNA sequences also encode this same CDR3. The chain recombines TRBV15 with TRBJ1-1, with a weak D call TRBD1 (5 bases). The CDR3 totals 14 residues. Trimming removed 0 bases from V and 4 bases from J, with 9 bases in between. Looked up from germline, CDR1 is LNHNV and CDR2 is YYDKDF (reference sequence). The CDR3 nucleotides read TGTGCCACCAGCAGAGATCAGGGCGGCACTGAAGCTTTCTTT. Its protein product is CATSRDQGGTEAFF. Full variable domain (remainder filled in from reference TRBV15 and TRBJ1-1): DAMVIQNPRYQVTQFGKPVTLSCSQTLNHNVMYWYQQKSSQAPKLLFHYYDKDFNNEADTPDNFQSRRPNTSFCFLDIRSPGLGDTAMYLCATSRDQGGTEAFFGQGTRLTVV.

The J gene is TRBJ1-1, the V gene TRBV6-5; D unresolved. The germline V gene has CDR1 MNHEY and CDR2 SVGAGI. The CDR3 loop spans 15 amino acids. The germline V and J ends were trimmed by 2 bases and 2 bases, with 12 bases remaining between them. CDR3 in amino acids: CASSYGSQINTEAFF. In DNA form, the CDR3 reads TGTGCCAGCAGTTACGGTAGCCAGATTAACACTGAAGCTTTCTTT.

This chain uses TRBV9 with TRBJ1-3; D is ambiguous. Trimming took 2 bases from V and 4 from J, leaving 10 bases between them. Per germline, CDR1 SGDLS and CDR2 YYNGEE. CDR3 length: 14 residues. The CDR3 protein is CASSVFESGNTIYF. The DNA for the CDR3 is TGTGCCAGCAGCGTTTTCGAGTCCGGAAACACCATATATTTT. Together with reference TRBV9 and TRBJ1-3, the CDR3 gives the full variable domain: DSGVTQTPKHLITATGQRVTLRCSPRSGDLSVYWYQQSLDQGLQFLIQYYNGEERAKGNILERFSAQQFPDLHSELNLSSLELGDSALYFCASSVFESGNTIYFGEGSWLTVV.

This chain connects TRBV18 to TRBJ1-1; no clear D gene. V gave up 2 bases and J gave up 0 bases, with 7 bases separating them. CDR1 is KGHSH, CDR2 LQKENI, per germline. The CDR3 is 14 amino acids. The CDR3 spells CASSPNSMNTEAFF. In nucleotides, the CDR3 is TGTGCCAGCTCACCAAACAGCATGAACACTGAAGCTTTCTTT.

In nucleotides, the CDR3 is TGTGCCAGCAGCTTGGCCGGAGGGGCCCAGCCCCAGCATTTT. It translates to CASSLAGGAQPQHF. The chain combines TRBV5-5 with TRBJ1-5, with D maybe TRBD1 (5 bases). The length of the CDR3 is 14 residues. V was clipped by 0 bases and J by 7 bases, with 11 bases between them. Looked up from germline, CDR1 is SGHKS and CDR2 is YYEKEE (reference sequence).

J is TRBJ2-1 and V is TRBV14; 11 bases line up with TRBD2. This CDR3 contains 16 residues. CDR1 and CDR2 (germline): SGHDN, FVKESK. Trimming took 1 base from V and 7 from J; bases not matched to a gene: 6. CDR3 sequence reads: CASSQVVAGGGNEQFF. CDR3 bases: TGTGCCAGCAGCCAAGTAGTAGCGGGAGGGGGGAATGAGCAGTTCTTC.

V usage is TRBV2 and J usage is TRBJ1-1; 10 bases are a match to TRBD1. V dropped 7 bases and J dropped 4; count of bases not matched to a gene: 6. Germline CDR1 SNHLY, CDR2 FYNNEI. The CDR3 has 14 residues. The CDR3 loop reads CASKRDRGLTEAFF. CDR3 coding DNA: TGTGCCAGCAAGAGGGACAGGGGACTCACTGAAGCTTTCTTT.

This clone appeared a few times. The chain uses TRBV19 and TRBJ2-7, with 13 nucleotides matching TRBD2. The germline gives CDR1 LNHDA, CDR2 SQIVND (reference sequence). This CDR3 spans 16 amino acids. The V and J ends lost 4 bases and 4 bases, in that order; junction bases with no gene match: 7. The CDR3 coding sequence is TGTGCCAGTAGTACGGGGACTAGCGGGAACAGGTACGAGCAGTACTTC. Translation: CASSTGTSGNRYEQYF.

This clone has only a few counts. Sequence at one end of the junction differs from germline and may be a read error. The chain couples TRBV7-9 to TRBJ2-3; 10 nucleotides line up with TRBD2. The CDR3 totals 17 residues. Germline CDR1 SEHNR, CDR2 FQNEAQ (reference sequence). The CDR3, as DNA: TGTTCCAGCAGCTTGGGGGGGCTAGCGGGAGTGACAGATACGCAGTATTTT. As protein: CSSSLGGLAGVTDTQYF.

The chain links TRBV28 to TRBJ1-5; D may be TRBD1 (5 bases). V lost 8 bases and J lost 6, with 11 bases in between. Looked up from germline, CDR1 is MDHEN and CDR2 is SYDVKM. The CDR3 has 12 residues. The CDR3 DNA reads TGTGCCAGCGGCAGGGTCTCTCAGCCCCAGCATTTT. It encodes CASGRVSQPQHF.

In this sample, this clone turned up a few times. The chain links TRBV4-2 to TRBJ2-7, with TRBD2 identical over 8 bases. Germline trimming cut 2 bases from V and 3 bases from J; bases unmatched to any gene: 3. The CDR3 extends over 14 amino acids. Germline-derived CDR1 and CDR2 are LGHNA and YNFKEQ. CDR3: CASSQKRESYEQYF. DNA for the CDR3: TGTGCCAGCAGCCAAAAGCGGGAGAGCTACGAGCAGTACTTC.

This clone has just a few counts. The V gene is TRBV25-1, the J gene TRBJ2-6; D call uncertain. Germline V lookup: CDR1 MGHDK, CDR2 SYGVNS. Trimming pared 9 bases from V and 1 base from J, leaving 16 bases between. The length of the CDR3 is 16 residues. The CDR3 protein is CASAPLDGSGANVLTF. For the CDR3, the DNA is TGTGCCAGTGCCCCCCTCGACGGGTCTGGGGCCAACGTCCTGACTTTC.